This TCR beta chain originates from a study of shared clonotypes between healthy human individuals. At the level of the study: Each donor's CD8 memory used one plate, CD8 naive two, each CD4 subset three.

For sorted subsets, about 200 ng DNA per replicate equaled approximately 30,000 T cell genomes. Here immunoSEQ multiplex PCR was the method, and the copy in TCRdb shows in-frame clones only, minus some. The sample carries 2.5 million or so clones, over 85% recorded once. With regard to this clone: The antigen is undetermined.

Study-wide results and limits: The represented genetic and exposure-history diversity was limited by the small number of donors.

Germline assignment: CDR1 SGDLS and CDR2 YYNGEE. This CDR3 contains 14 residues. Trimming left V 4 bases short and J 0 bases short, with 10 bases between. The V call is TRBV9, the J call TRBJ1-1; D remains ambiguous. The specimen sequenced was naive CD4+ T cells sorted from blood. The subset: CD45RA+ positively selected. The clonotype originates from a man between 18 and 29 years old in good health. The CDR3 reads CASSPPAVNTEAFF. In DNA, the CDR3 is TGTGCCAGCAGCCCACCGGCCGTGAACACTGAAGCTTTCTTT.